Only a few counts were recorded for the clone carrying this TCR beta chain. The data were produced by immunoSEQ multiplex PCR, yet TCRdb's version contains in-frame clones alone and is incomplete. The table has hundreds of thousands of clones, about 90% seen once. This entry comes from a study of blood T cell repertoires in COVID-19. The sequencing input was PBMCs or T cells enriched from blood (not recorded which). The receptor's source is a woman aged 25 to 45 with acute COVID-19.

CDR3 region: CASSLGTGTYGYTF. CDR3 sequence (DNA): TGTGCCAGCAGCTTAGGGACAGGGACCTATGGCTACACCTTC. J is TRBJ1-2 and V is TRBV7-2; TRBD1 aligns across 8 bases. J lost 4 bases, V lost 1 base, and 2 bases had no gene match. Germline V gene lookup returns CDR1 SGHTA and CDR2 FQGNSA. The CDR3 sequence is 14 residues long. The whole variable domain, filled in from reference TRBV7-2 and TRBJ1-2, reads GAGVSQSPSNKVTEKGKDVELRCDPISGHTALYWYRQSLGQGLEFLIYFQGNSAPDKSGLPSDRFSAERTGGSVSTLTIQRTQQEDSAVYLCASSLGTGTYGYTFGSGTRLTVV.